The source of this T cell receptor (beta chain) is a study of synovial regulatory T cells in juvenile arthritis (dated by TCRdb to between 2015 and 2017). In the study overall: Of the sequenced patients, several received methotrexate, one received methotrexate plus infliximab, a few were therapy-naive, and one had no treatment information. Using matched patient samples, the researchers compared TCRbeta CDR3 repertoires across three groups: blood iaTreg cells, other blood Treg cells and synovial fluid Treg cells. Effector T cell subsets were also sequenced in this cohort for comparisons, but the Treg dataset alone covers only blood and synovial fluid Treg cells. The TCR repertoire comparisons covered Treg and Teff subsets from approximately 11 JIA patients with active disease. Broader findings and caveats from the paper: More CDR3 sequences were shared by synovial Treg cells with iaTreg cells than with other blood Treg cells, and a closer relation was confirmed by Chao-Jaccard similarity. Lower TCR diversity was observed in blood iaTreg cells than in other blood Treg cells, consistent with antigen-driven expansion. iaTreg TCR repertoires were largely private across patients and partially overlapped with synovial Teff and blood CPL repertoires.

From the germline V gene, CDR1 is SGHTA and CDR2 is FQGNSA. The CDR3, from cysteine to phenylalanine, totals 16 residues. No DNA is recorded. The donors for the TCR repertoire analysis were roughly eleven juvenile idiopathic arthritis patients with active disease who had not reached inactive disease, of whom 3 were polyarticular and 8 were oligoarticular. The TCR-sequenced patients had a median age of around 11 years (range about 2.3-22.9) and median disease duration of roughly seven years (range 0.2-19.1). Samples for TCR repertoire analysis were collected at two centres in Italy. Peripheral blood mononuclear cells were isolated by Histopaque-1077 density gradient and cryopreserved in 90% FCS with around 10% DMSO. As regards this clone: No antigen is known for it.

The protocol used for the library was the immunoSEQ multiplex PCR assay. TCRbeta CDR3 sequencing was performed by Adaptive Biotechnologies. The source study handled its data this way. Repertoire similarity used the Chao-modified Jaccard index and median clonotype overlap from 200 random subsamples at equal sample size. The similarity analyses were run on either productive nucleotide sequences or amino acid sequences translated in silico. Repertoires were compared using hierarchical clustering with single linkage and t-SNE, both based on Chao-modified Jaccard distances. Repertoire diversity was assessed with the Renyi index over a range of alpha values after the sample sizes were normalised. What TCRdb holds here is the immuneACCESS table cut down to in-frame rearrangements. Part of the clones is not present; checked against another copy, under half of the missing clones reflect an unresolved V gene, and the others are unexplained. The D gene and trimming were derived from the DNA, and the V and J assignments and clone size from that table. The data table for this sample lists 9,000 to 10,000 clones. Of the sample, about 1.1% falls within the top ten clones.

The sequenced sample was Treg cells from blood. The cell subset or site label, read with the paper, signifies: remaining (HLA-DR-negative) circulating blood Treg cells. In this chain, TRBV7-2 is recombined with TRBJ2-7; TCRdb indicates TRBD1, and absent DNA this call remains unverified. This sequence originates from a donor between 2 and 29 years old with juvenile idiopathic arthritis. This receptor carries the CDR3 CASSLALGAIPHEQYF.